This T cell receptor beta chain was captured in a study of shared T cell receptors in the human thymus. The germline CDR1 and CDR2 sequences are SGHTS and YDEGEE. The CDR3 is made up of 15 amino acids. Germline trimming cut 4 bases from V and 1 base from J; bases unmatched to any gene: 4. Assay: immunoSEQ multiplex PCR; the TCRdb copy retains only in-frame clones and omits some. This sample has roughly 710,000 clones, with around 85% found just once. In addition, the sample was reused for a study of human thymus T cells. That paper notes: Thymic and blood repertoires showed apparently biased V and J gene usage.

This TCR was sampled from a girl less than two years old with a congenital heart defect. The sequenced material came from thymocytes. The chain employs TRBV5-8 and TRBJ2-3, with TRBD2 matching over 9 bases. The CDR3 loop is CASSRGGEGTDTQYF. In nucleotides, the CDR3 is TGTGCCAGCAGCCGCGGGGGGGAGGGCACAGATACGCAGTATTTT.